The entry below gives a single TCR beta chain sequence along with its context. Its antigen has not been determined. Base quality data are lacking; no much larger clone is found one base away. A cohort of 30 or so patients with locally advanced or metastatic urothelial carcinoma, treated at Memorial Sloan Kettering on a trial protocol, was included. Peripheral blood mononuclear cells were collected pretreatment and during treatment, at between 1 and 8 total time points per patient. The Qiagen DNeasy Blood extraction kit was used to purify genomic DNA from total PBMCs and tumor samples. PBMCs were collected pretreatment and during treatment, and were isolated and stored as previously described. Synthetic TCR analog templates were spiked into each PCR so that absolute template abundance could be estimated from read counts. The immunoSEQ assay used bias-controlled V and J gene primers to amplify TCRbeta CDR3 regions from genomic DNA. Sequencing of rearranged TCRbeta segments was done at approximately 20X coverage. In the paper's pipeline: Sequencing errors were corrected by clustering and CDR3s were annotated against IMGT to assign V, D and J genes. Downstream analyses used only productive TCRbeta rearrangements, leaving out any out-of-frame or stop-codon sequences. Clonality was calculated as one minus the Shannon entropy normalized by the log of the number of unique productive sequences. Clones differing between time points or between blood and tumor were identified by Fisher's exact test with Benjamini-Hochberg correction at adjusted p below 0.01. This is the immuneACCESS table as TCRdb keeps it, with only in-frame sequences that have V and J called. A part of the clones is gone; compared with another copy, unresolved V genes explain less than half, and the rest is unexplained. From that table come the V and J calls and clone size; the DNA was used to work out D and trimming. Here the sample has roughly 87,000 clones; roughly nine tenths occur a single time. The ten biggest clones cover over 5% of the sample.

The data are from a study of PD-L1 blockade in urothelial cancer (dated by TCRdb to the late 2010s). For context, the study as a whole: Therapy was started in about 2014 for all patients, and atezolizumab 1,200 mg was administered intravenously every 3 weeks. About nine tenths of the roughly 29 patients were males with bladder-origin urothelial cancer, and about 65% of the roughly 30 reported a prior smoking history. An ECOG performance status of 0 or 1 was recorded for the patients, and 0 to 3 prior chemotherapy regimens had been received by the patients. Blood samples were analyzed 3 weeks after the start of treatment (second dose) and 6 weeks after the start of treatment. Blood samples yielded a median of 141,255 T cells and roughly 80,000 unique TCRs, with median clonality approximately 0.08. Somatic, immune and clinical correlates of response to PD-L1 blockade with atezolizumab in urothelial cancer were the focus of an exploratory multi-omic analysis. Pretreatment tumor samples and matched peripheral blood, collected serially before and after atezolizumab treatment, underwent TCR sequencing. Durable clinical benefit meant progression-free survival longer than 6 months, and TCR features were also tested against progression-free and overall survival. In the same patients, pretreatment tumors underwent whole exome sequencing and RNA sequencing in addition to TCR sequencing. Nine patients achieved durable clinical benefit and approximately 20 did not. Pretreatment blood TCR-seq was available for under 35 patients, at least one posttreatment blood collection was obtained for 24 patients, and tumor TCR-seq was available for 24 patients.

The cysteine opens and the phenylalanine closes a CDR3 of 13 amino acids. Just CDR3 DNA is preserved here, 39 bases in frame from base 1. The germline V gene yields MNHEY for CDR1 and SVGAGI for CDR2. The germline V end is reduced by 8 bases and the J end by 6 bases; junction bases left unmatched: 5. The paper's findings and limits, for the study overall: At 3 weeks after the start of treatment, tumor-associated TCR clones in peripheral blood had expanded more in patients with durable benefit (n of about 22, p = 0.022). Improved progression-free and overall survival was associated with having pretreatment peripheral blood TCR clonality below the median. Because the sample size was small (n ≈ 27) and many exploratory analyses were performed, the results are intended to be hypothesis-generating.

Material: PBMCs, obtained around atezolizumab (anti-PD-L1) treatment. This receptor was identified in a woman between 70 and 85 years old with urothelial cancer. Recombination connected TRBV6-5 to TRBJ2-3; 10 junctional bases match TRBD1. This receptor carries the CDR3 CASRDRGTDTQYF. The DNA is TGTGCCAGCCGGGACAGGGGTACGGATACGCAGTATTTT.